Listed here are 19 T cell receptor beta chains from one sample, sequenced in a study of beta chain features in type 1 diabetes. The study reverse transcribed the entire isolated RNA, so it sequenced expressed TCRB transcripts. The protocol was immunoSEQ multiplex PCR, while the TCRdb copy is restricted to in-frame clones and leaves out a portion. The sample lists a few hundred thousand clones; 25% to 35% were seen once. The sequenced sample consisted of central memory CD4+ T cells from blood. These receptors were taken from a man between 25 and 39 years old in good health.

This clone occurred a few times. The rearrangement uses TRBV29-1 and TRBJ2-7; D may be TRBD2 (5 bases). Germline V gene data show CDR1 as SQVTM and CDR2 as ANQGSEA. This CDR3 contains 12 residues. Trimming left V 4 bases short and J 2 bases short, with 9 bases between. The CDR3 loop is CSVVEGAYEQYF. The CDR3 nucleotides are TGCAGCGTTGTAGAGGGCGCCTACGAGCAGTACTTC.

This clone was recorded a few times. V and J are TRBV7-2 and TRBJ1-6; D gene uncertain. The germline V and J ends were trimmed by 2 bases and 6 bases, with 11 bases remaining between them. The germline V gene has CDR1 SGHTA and CDR2 FQGNSA. This CDR3 spans 15 amino acids. In DNA form, the CDR3 reads TGTGCCAGCAGCTTACGAGGGTTCGGTAATTCACCCCTCCACTTT. It translates to CASSLRGFGNSPLHF.

The rearrangement joins TRBV2 to TRBJ1-6; possible D gene TRBD1, 5 bases. The V end lost 5 bases, the J end lost 3 bases, and 14 bases lay between the germline ends. The CDR3 runs 16 residues. In germline, CDR1 is SNHLY, CDR2 FYNNEI. CDR3 loop: CASSNLMGGYNSPLHF. Here the CDR3 DNA reads TGTGCCAGCAGTAACCTGATGGGGGGCTATAATTCACCCCTCCACTTT.

Comments on this clone: Within the sample, other DNA sequences also encode this same CDR3. V usage is TRBV7-2 and J usage is TRBJ2-3; no definite D call. This CDR3 has 12 amino acids. Between the trimmed V and J ends, which lost 5 bases and 0 bases, there was a span of 3 bases. Germline V gene data show CDR1 as SGHTA and CDR2 as FQGNSA. The CDR3 region has the DNA TGTGCCAGCAGCCCCAGCACAGATACGCAGTATTTT. Amino acid sequence: CASSPSTDTQYF.

The chain employs TRBV29-1 and TRBJ2-7, with D uncertain. The V gene's germline CDR1 is SQVTM and CDR2 ANQGSEA. The V gene lost 4 bases and the J gene lost 0 bases, with 13 bases spanning the gap. The CDR3 length is 14 residues. CDR3 sequence (DNA): TGCAGCGTTGCAATGGGCAGCAGCTCCTACGAGCAGTACTTC. Protein product: CSVAMGSSSYEQYF.

The chain employs TRBV27 and TRBJ2-7; 11 nucleotides agree with TRBD2. With 0 bases clipped from V and 4 bases from J, the junction kept 2 bases outside the gene matches. Germline-derived CDR1 and CDR2 are MNHEY and SMNVEV (reference sequence). CDR3 length: 15 residues. CDR3 bases: TGTGCCAGCAGTTTATCGACTAGCGGGGTATACGAGCAGTACTTC. This sequence encodes CASSLSTSGVYEQYF.

The chain links TRBV7-9 to TRBJ2-4; the match to TRBD2 covers 7 bases. The V gene's germline CDR1 is SEHNR and CDR2 FQNEAQ (reference sequence). Losses at the gene ends were 5 bases for V and 0 bases for J; bases not matched to a gene: 4. The CDR3 is made up of 15 amino acids. The CDR3: CASSVGLQAKNIQYF. The CDR3 DNA reads as TGTGCCAGCAGCGTGGGACTACAAGCCAAAAACATTCAGTACTTC.

This clone was picked up a small number of times. V usage is TRBV20-1 and J usage is TRBJ2-1; D uncertain. Trimming left V 5 bases short and J 5 bases short, with 7 bases between. The germline CDR1 and CDR2 sequences are DFQATT and SNEGSKA (reference sequence). There are 11 residues in the CDR3. This CDR3 reads CSAYPDNEQFF. For the CDR3, the DNA is TGCAGTGCTTATCCGGACAATGAGCAGTTCTTC.

This clone appeared once. V gene TRBV6-1 combines with J gene TRBJ1-1; no clear D. V dropped 2 bases and J dropped 10 bases, with 17 bases sitting between them. Germline V CDR1 and CDR2: MNHNS, SASEGT. The CDR3 runs 14 residues. CDR3 nucleotides: TGTGCCAGCAGTGAAAATGTCGTAATGGAGGGAGCTTTCTTT. The encoded protein is CASSENVVMEGAFF.

This clone was counted ten times or more. The chain is built from TRBV5-1 and TRBJ2-7; D is uncertain. CDR3 size: 13 residues. The germline V and J ends were trimmed by 6 bases and 5 bases, with 15 bases remaining between them. Germline CDR1 and CDR2: SGHRS and YFSETQ. CDR3 DNA: TGCGCCAGCACCCCCGAGTCCCCCAACGAGCAGTACTTC. Protein sequence: CASTPESPNEQYF.

In its sample, this clone was seen a few times. The chain carries TRBV29-1 and TRBJ1-2, with D perhaps TRBD1 (6 bases). Trimming cost V 5 bases and J 1 base, with 11 bases left between them. From germline, CDR1 is SQVTM and CDR2 ANQGSEA. The CDR3 has 13 residues. CDR3 sequence reads: CSVYRDYNYGYTF. DNA of the CDR3: TGCAGCGTTTACAGGGACTATAACTATGGCTACACCTTC.

This clone has only a few counts. In DNA form, the CDR3 reads TGTGCCAGCAGCCGGGGGCGCCCCGAGGGGGAGCAGTTCTTC. Protein: CASSRGRPEGEQFF. The J gene is TRBJ2-1, the V gene TRBV7-2; D tentatively reads TRBD1 or TRBD2 (6 bases each). Trimming removed 5 bases from V and 10 bases from J, with 18 bases in between. The length of the CDR3 is 14 residues. Germline values: CDR1 SGHTA, CDR2 FQGNSA.

This clone came up a few times. This chain uses TRBV5-4 with TRBJ2-5, with 7 positions matching TRBD1. This CDR3 is built from 15 residues. Germline CDR1 SGHNT, CDR2 YYREEE (reference sequence). V shed 0 bases, J shed 4 bases, and the junction held 6 bases outside the gene matches. This chain's CDR3 is CASSLAQGIGETQYF. CDR3 nucleotide sequence: TGTGCCAGCAGCTTGGCACAGGGGATAGGAGAGACCCAGTACTTC.

A few counts support this clone. CDR3 protein: CASSLITDTQYF. In nucleotides, the CDR3 is TGTGCCAGCAGCTTAATCACAGATACGCAGTATTTT. This sequence joins TRBV7-2 and TRBJ2-3; no clear D. Germline V CDR1 and CDR2: SGHTA, FQGNSA. Between the trimmed V and J ends, which lost 2 bases and 2 bases, there was a span of 2 bases. This CDR3 comprises 12 residues.

This clone was picked up many times. The rearrangement links TRBV11-2 to TRBJ2-3; TRBD1 agrees at 9 bases. Per the germline V gene, CDR1 is SGHAT and CDR2 is FQNNGV. The trim removed 6 bases at V and 5 bases at J, leaving 6 bases unmatched. The CDR3 length is 14 residues. The CDR3 protein is CASRLGQGIDTQYF. The CDR3 DNA reads TGTGCCAGCAGACTAGGACAGGGGATAGATACGCAGTATTTT.

The chain joins TRBV2 to TRBJ2-1; 10 bases align to TRBD1. The germline CDR1 and CDR2 sequences are SNHLY and FYNNEI. The CDR3 consists of 15 residues. Trimming took 4 bases from V and 8 from J; bases not matched to a gene: 8. The CDR3 reads CASSALGQGYDEQFF. CDR3 bases: TGTGCCAGCAGTGCATTGGGACAGGGGTATGATGAGCAGTTCTTC.

A note on this clone: At the DNA level, this CDR3 is encoded by other sequences in the same sample as well. The V and J genes are TRBV5-1 and TRBJ2-1, with no clear D. Germline assignment: CDR1 SGHRS and CDR2 YFSETQ. Between the trimmed V and J ends, which lost 4 bases and 7 bases, there was a span of 6 bases. The CDR3 runs 11 residues. CDR3 region: CASSGRNEQFF. In DNA, the CDR3 is TGCGCCAGCAGCGGGCGGAATGAGCAGTTCTTC. Full variable domain (missing parts from reference TRBV5-1 and TRBJ2-1): KAGVTQTPRYLIKTRGQQVTLSCSPISGHRSVSWYQQTPGQGLQFLFEYFSETQRNKGNFPGRFSGRQFSNSRSEMNVSTLELGDSALYLCASSGRNEQFFGPGTRLTVL.

The table lists this clone with many counts. V is TRBV28 and J is TRBJ2-1; D possibly corresponds to TRBD2 (6 bases). In germline, CDR1 is MDHEN, CDR2 SYDVKM. The length of the CDR3 is 15 residues. V was shortened by 5 bases and J by 1 base, with 12 bases between the two germline ends. This CDR3 is CASSPAGLSYNEQFF. As DNA, the CDR3 is TGTGCCAGCAGTCCGGCGGGGCTGTCCTACAATGAGCAGTTCTTC.

V gene TRBV7-2 combines with J gene TRBJ2-1; the match to TRBD1 covers 8 bases. The CDR3 runs 15 residues. From germline, CDR1 is SGHTA and CDR2 FQGNSA. With V trimmed by 1 base and J by 7 bases, 6 bases remained unmatched. CDR3 residues: CASSLEQGVINEQFF. CDR3 sequence (DNA): TGTGCCAGCAGCTTAGAACAGGGGGTCATAAATGAGCAGTTCTTC.